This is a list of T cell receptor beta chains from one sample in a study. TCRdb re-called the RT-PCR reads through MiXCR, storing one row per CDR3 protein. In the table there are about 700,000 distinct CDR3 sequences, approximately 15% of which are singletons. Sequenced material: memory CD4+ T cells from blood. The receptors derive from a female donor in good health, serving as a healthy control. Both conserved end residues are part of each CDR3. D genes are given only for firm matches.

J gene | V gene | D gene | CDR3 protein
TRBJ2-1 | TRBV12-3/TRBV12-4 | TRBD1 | CAAAQGARGNEQFF
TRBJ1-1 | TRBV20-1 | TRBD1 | CSAPGQGNAEAFF
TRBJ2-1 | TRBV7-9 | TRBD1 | CASSSDWPGGGNEQFF
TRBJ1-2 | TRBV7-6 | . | CASSLWAGGYTF
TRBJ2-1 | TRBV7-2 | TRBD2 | CASSLRRSGSEDEQFF
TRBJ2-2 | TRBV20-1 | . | CSARFPRGNTGELFF
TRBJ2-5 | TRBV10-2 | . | CASSESMVTETQYF
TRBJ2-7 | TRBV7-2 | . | CASSLAPPPTEQYF
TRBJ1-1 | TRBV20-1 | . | CSATTGRGVTEAFF
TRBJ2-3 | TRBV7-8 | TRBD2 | CASSSSGSRADTQYF
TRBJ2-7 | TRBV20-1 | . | CTGQFSVTYEQYF
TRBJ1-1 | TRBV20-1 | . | CSARALQVNTEAFF
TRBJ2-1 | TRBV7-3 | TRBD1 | CASSPQGSEQFF
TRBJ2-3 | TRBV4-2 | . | CASSQGIQGGKGDTQYF
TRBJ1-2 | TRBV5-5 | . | CASSRPLQGYGYTF
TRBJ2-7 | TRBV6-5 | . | CASRQRLQPLGSEQYF
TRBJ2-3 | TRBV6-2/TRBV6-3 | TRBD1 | CASSGRGLVHTDTQYF
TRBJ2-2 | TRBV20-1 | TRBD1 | CSANIGTGNTGELFF
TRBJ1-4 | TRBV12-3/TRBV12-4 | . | CASSLAYRREKLFF
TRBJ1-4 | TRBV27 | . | CASSLGWAEKLFF
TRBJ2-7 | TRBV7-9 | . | CASSTQVYEQYF
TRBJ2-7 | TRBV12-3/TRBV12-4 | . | CASSLGQGRNEQYF
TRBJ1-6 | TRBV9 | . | CASSVATDDSPLHF
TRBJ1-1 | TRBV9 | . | CASSGDRFRTDDTEAFF
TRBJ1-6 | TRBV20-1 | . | CSAATGSNSPLHF
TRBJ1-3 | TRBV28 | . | CASSIYTGFGNTIYF
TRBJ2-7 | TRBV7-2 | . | CASSPRPGIRTRDEQYF
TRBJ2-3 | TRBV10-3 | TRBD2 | CAIMAGVRTDTQYF
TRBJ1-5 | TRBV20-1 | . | CSASVETGQPQHF
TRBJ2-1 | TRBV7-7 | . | CASSFGESSYNEQFF
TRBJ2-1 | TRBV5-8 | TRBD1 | CASSTGQGLVEQFF
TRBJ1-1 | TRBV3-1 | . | CASSQQGHTEAFF
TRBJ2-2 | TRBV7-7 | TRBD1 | CASSRDRTGTNTGELFF
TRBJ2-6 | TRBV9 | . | CASSVRGRQGTSGANVLTF
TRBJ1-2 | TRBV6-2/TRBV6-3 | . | CASSDSFYGYTF
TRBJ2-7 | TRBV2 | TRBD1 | CASSERTGAYEQYF
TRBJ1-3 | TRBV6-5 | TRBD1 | CASRRSGTGFLGPGNTIYF
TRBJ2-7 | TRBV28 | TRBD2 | CASSLTAGEFYEQYF
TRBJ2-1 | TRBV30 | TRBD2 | CAWTRLAGGFNEQFF
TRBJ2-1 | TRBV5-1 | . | CASSLVLVQGSYNEQFF
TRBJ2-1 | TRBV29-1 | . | CSVVTQWAYNEQFF
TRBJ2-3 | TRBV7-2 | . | CASSEAAITQYF